The 27 T cell receptor beta chains listed next were all sequenced from one sample in a study of blood T cell repertoires in COVID-19. Clones were read by immunoSEQ multiplex PCR, and TCRdb kept only the in-frame ones, dropping some. The sample has some 220,000 clones, less than 90% seen once. The sample comprised peripheral blood. Receptors were obtained from a woman older than 75 with active or convalescent COVID-19.

The V gene is TRBV11-2, the J gene TRBJ2-7; D uncertain. Trimming took 5 bases from V and 5 from J, leaving 7 bases between them. CDR3 length: 11 amino acids. Germline lookup yields CDR1 SGHAT and CDR2 FQNNGV. The CDR3 DNA sequence: TGTGCCAGCAGCCCCCGTAACGAGCAGTACTTC. Translating gives CASSPRNEQYF. The whole variable domain, remainder taken from reference TRBV11-2 and TRBJ2-7, is EAGVAQSPRYKIIEKRQSVAFWCNPISGHATLYWYQQILGQGPKLLIQFQNNGVVDDSQLPKDRFSAERLKGVDSTLKIQPAKLEDSAVYLCASSPRNEQYFGPGTRLTVT.

The chain links TRBV5-1 to TRBJ1-2; 7 positions match TRBD1. From germline, CDR1 is SGHRS and CDR2 YFSETQ. Unmatched junction bases numbered 3, after V lost 1 base and J lost 6 bases. The CDR3 loop spans 13 amino acids. This chain's CDR3 is CASSLSGTDGYTF. The DNA of the CDR3 is TGCGCCAGCAGCTTGTCAGGGACAGATGGCTACACCTTC. The complete variable domain, with remaining parts taken from reference TRBV5-1 and TRBJ1-2, reads KAGVTQTPRYLIKTRGQQVTLSCSPISGHRSVSWYQQTPGQGLQFLFEYFSETQRNKGNFPGRFSGRQFSNSRSEMNVSTLELGDSALYLCASSLSGTDGYTFGSGTRLTVV.

This sequence joins TRBV9 and TRBJ2-1; 11 positions match TRBD2. Looked up from germline, CDR1 is SGDLS and CDR2 is YYNGEE. The CDR3 has 15 residues. With V trimmed by 4 bases and J by 7 bases, 7 bases remained unmatched. This CDR3 reads CASSPRLAGGNEQFF. The DNA for the CDR3 is TGTGCCAGCAGCCCCCGGCTAGCGGGGGGTAATGAGCAGTTCTTC.

This sequence joins TRBV2 and TRBJ2-5; D remains ambiguous. There are 12 residues in the CDR3. V lost 8 bases to trimming and J lost 2 bases, with 9 bases between them. The germline gives CDR1 SNHLY, CDR2 FYNNEI. The CDR3 loop reads CASRELQETQYF. The CDR3 nucleotides are TGTGCCAGCCGAGAGCTGCAAGAGACCCAGTACTTC.

The chain employs TRBV5-1 and TRBJ2-1; D not certain. The CDR3 is 15 residues long. V lost 0 bases and J 6 bases, leaving 13 bases between the germline ends. Germline V CDR1 and CDR2: SGHRS, YFSETQ. The CDR3 spells CASSLGAPPANEQFF. The DNA for the CDR3 is TGCGCCAGCAGCTTGGGCGCTCCCCCCGCCAATGAGCAGTTCTTC.

This clone was observed once. This chain joins TRBV7-9 and TRBJ2-5; 11 bases fit TRBD1. The CDR3 sequence is 16 residues long. Unmatched junction bases numbered 6, after V lost 4 bases and J lost 2 bases. The germline V gene has CDR1 SEHNR and CDR2 FQNEAQ (reference sequence). Here the CDR3 reads CASSWTGGRGQETQYF. The CDR3 region has the DNA TGTGCCAGCAGCTGGACAGGGGGCCGGGGGCAAGAGACCCAGTACTTC.

The CDR3, as DNA: TGTGCCAGCAGCGAGGGGGCAGGTGAAAAACTGTTTTTT. Translation gives CASSEGAGEKLFF. V is TRBV12-3 or TRBV12-4 and J is TRBJ1-4; 7 bases fit TRBD1. With 6 bases clipped from V and 7 bases from J, the junction kept 5 bases outside the gene matches. The CDR3 extends over 13 amino acids.

Ten or more counts support this clone. V usage is TRBV7-2 and J usage is TRBJ1-1, with a weak D call TRBD1 (5 bases). This CDR3 is built from 16 residues. CDR1 and CDR2 from the germline V gene are SGHTA and FQGNSA. The V end lost 3 bases, the J end lost 1 base, and 15 bases lay between the germline ends. The CDR3 region is CASSLGRGGQNTEAFF. The CDR3 DNA reads TGTGCCAGCAGCTTGGGGCGGGGAGGGCAGAACACTGAAGCTTTCTTT.

J is TRBJ2-1 and V is TRBV6-2 or TRBV6-3; TRBD2 agrees at 10 bases. The CDR3 is made up of 20 amino acids. Germline lookup yields CDR1 MNHEY and CDR2 SVGEGT. Losses at the gene ends were 5 bases for V and 0 bases for J; bases not matched to a gene: 16. In DNA form, the CDR3 reads TGTGCCAGCAGTCCCAGGACTAGCGGAGGCGCGGGGGGCTCCTACAATGAGCAGTTCTTC. This codes for CASSPRTSGGAGGSYNEQFF.

The chain couples TRBV19 to TRBJ2-7; D may be TRBD2 (5 bases). Germline V gene lookup returns CDR1 LNHDA and CDR2 SQIVND (reference sequence). CDR3 size: 14 residues. V shed 3 bases and J shed 2 bases, with 11 bases lying between them. CDR3 coding DNA: TGTGCCAGTAGTATTCGAGGGAGCACCTACGAGCAGTACTTC. Translating it yields CASSIRGSTYEQYF.

The rearrangement links TRBV14 to TRBJ1-1, with D unresolved. V was cut by 1 base and J by 10 bases, with 13 bases left in between. The germline CDR1 and CDR2 sequences are SGHDN and FVKESK. There are 13 residues in the CDR3. Written as DNA, the CDR3 is TGTGCCAGCAGCCAAGTGGCGGGGTTCGGAGCTTTCTTT. Residues: CASSQVAGFGAFF.

The rearrangement uses TRBV6-2 or TRBV6-3 and TRBJ2-1; 7 bases fit TRBD2. Germline CDR1 and CDR2: MNHEY and SVGEGT. The CDR3 covers 14 residues. Trimming removed 8 bases from V and 0 bases from J; junction bases left unmatched: 4. The CDR3 DNA reads as TGTGCCAGCCGCCTAGCGGACTCCTACAATGAGCAGTTCTTC. Translating gives CASRLADSYNEQFF.

The chain recombines TRBV19 with TRBJ1-2; 8 bases fit TRBD1. J was trimmed by 7 bases and V by 3 bases; bases with no gene match: 16. CDR1 LNHDA and CDR2 SQIVND come from the germline V gene (reference sequence). This CDR3 spans 17 amino acids. Here the CDR3 DNA reads TGTGCCAGTAGTATCGGGGCAGGGGGCGCGGTAACGGCTGGCTACACCTTC. Translating it yields CASSIGAGGAVTAGYTF.

The rearrangement uses TRBV19 and TRBJ1-4; a weak D match, TRBD1 (6 bases). Germline V gene sequence: CDR1 LNHDA, CDR2 SQIVND (reference sequence). The ends were cut back, 7 bases at V and 5 bases at J, with 20 bases in the middle. There are 16 residues in the CDR3. The CDR3: CASNPSPQGSNEKLFF. The CDR3 coding sequence is TGTGCCAGTAACCCCTCCCCTCAGGGGTCGAATGAAAAACTGTTTTTT.

This clone came up a few times. J is TRBJ2-7 and V is TRBV2; D uncertain. The V end was cut by 6 bases, the J end by 0 bases, with 6 bases between. This CDR3 is built from 12 residues. The germline V gene encodes CDR1 SNHLY and CDR2 FYNNEI. CDR3 sequence (DNA): TGTGCCAGCAGGGGCAACTCCTACGAGCAGTACTTC. Translating it yields CASRGNSYEQYF. Drawing the rest from reference TRBV2 and TRBJ2-7, the complete variable domain is EPEVTQTPSHQVTQMGQEVILRCVPISNHLYFYWYRQILGQKVEFLVSFYNNEISEKSEIFDDQFSVERPDGSNFTLKIRSTKLEDSAMYFCASRGNSYEQYFGPGTRLTVT.

V gene TRBV5-6 combines with J gene TRBJ2-5; the match to TRBD1 covers 7 bases. CDR1 and CDR2 from the germline V gene are SGHDT and YYEEEE. The CDR3 has 14 amino acids. The junction had 5 bases not matched to a gene; V was cut back by 4 bases and J by 2 bases. The chain's CDR3 is CASSTGTEQETQYF. CDR3 DNA: TGTGCCAGCAGCACCGGGACAGAGCAAGAGACCCAGTACTTC.

The chain has TRBV9 and TRBJ1-5, with TRBD1 as a possible D gene (5 bases). V lost 0 bases and J 4 bases, leaving 11 bases between the germline ends. Germline V CDR1 and CDR2: SGDLS, YYNGEE. The CDR3 consists of 15 residues. The CDR3 nucleotides are TGTGCCAGCAGCGTAGAGGGGAGGGGAAATCAGCCCCAGCATTTT. Translating it yields CASSVEGRGNQPQHF. Complete variable domain (other parts from reference TRBV9 and TRBJ1-5): DSGVTQTPKHLITATGQRVTLRCSPRSGDLSVYWYQQSLDQGLQFLIQYYNGEERAKGNILERFSAQQFPDLHSELNLSSLELGDSALYFCASSVEGRGNQPQHFGDGTRLSIL.

V and J are TRBV7-2 and TRBJ2-1, with TRBD1 matching 10 bases. The J segment lost 4 bases and the V segment lost 6 bases, leaving 6 bases of the junction unmatched. This CDR3 is 15 amino acids long. Per germline, CDR1 SGHTA and CDR2 FQGNSA. The CDR3, as DNA: TGTGCCAGCAGTTTCGACAGGGGGCCATACAATGAGCAGTTCTTC. Translated: CASSFDRGPYNEQFF.

The chain carries TRBV7-3 and TRBJ2-6; TRBD1 aligns across 11 bases. This CDR3 contains 16 residues. V was clipped by 5 bases and J by 2 bases; unmatched bases: 2. The germline V gene encodes CDR1 SGHTA and CDR2 FQGTGA. The CDR3: CASSRTGGAGANVLTF. The CDR3 DNA reads TGTGCCAGCAGCCGGACAGGGGGCGCTGGGGCCAACGTCCTGACTTTC.

The chain recombines TRBV3-1 (or the pseudogene TRBV3-2) with TRBJ1-1, with D unresolved. Trimming removed 4 bases from V and 4 bases from J, with 13 bases in between. In germline, CDR1 is LGHDT, CDR2 YNNKEL (reference sequence). This CDR3 is built from 14 residues. The CDR3 region has the DNA TGTGCCAGCAGCCCACACATCCCTAGCACTGAAGCTTTCTTT. Translated, it gives CASSPHIPSTEAFF.

The rearrangement joins TRBV2 to TRBJ2-3, with D unresolved. Trimming cost V 3 bases and J 6 bases, with 13 bases left between them. The CDR3 has 14 amino acids. Germline CDR1 reads SNHLY; CDR2 reads FYNNEI. The DNA for the CDR3 is TGTGCCAGCAGTGAGATCTTAACTGCGGATACGCAGTATTTT. Translated, it gives CASSEILTADTQYF.

The chain joins TRBV11-2 to TRBJ2-7; 7 nucleotides line up with TRBD2. Germline V gives CDR1 SGHAT, CDR2 FQNNGV. V lost 5 bases and J lost 0; bases outside the gene matches: 4. The CDR3 is 14 residues long. The CDR3 spells CASSTRTSSYEQYF. The CDR3 coding sequence is TGTGCCAGCAGCACCCGGACTAGCTCCTACGAGCAGTACTTC.

The rearrangement uses TRBV19 and TRBJ1-2; no clear D gene. The germline V and J ends were trimmed by 4 bases and 8 bases, with 8 bases remaining between them. The germline CDR1 and CDR2 sequences are LNHDA and SQIVND (reference sequence). The CDR3 is 11 amino acids. Here the CDR3 DNA reads TGTGCCAGTAGTAGTCTAGTCGGCTACACCTTC. Translation: CASSSLVGYTF.

The chain employs TRBV27 and TRBJ2-3; TRBD2 matches 12 bases. This CDR3 is built from 18 residues. V trimming: 5 bases; J trimming: 3 bases; junction bases outside the gene matches: 12. Germline V lookup: CDR1 MNHEY, CDR2 SMNVEV (reference sequence). The CDR3 is CASSPTRLAGDRTDTQYF. CDR3 bases: TGTGCCAGCAGTCCGACTCGACTAGCGGGAGATCGAACAGATACGCAGTATTTT.

The chain joins TRBV7-8 to TRBJ2-7; no clear D. The V gene's germline CDR1 is SGHVS and CDR2 FQNEAQ. Trimming removed 7 bases at V and 5 bases at J, with 9 bases between. The CDR3 is made up of 11 amino acids. CDR3 protein: CASTDRDEQYF. The CDR3 DNA reads as TGTGCCAGCACCGACCGGGACGAGCAGTACTTC.

The chain combines TRBV27 with TRBJ2-2; TRBD2 matches at 9 bases. The CDR3 spans 18 residues. The V gene end was trimmed by 5 bases and the J gene end by 5 bases; junction bases not matched to a gene: 15. In germline, CDR1 is MNHEY, CDR2 SMNVEV (reference sequence). The CDR3 DNA follows: TGTGCCAGCAGTCCTCCGGGACTAGCTGGGATTTGGACCGGGGAGCTGTTTTTT. This gives the protein CASSPPGLAGIWTGELFF.

This clone is a singleton in its sample. The gene calls are TRBV2 and TRBJ2-3, with TRBD1 matching over 9 bases. CDR1 is SNHLY and CDR2 is FYNNEI in the germline V gene. V trimming: 4 bases; J trimming: 1 base; junction bases outside the gene matches: 3. The CDR3 covers 15 residues. The CDR3 is CASSGWTGGTDTQYF. DNA of the CDR3: TGTGCCAGCAGTGGATGGACAGGGGGCACAGATACGCAGTATTTT.